A single sample gave rise to the 18 T cell receptor beta chains below, sequenced in a study of T cell repertoires in cytomegalovirus infection (dated by TCRdb to the late 2010s). Their cognate antigens are unknown. The treatment or condition label, read with the paper, signifies: in vitro stimulation with specific CMV peptide epitopes to enrich CMV-specific T cells. The sequencer listed for this sample is Illumina HiSeq 1500. TCRdb reanalyzed the raw reads on its own, using fastp at Q25 for trimming and MiXCR for clone calling, and kept in-frame beta chains. Here each entry gathers all rows of one CDR3 protein and keeps the most common genes and DNA. This sample is represented by about half a million distinct CDR3 sequences; 25% to 35% of them were singletons. Roughly 17% of the sample comes from the top ten. Sequences were derived from cultured PBMCs, sampled from culture after CMV antigen stimulation. The receptors shown here come from a human donor in good health (CMV status not recorded). Some clones in this sample may be carry-over from other donors' samples.

This clonotype appeared a few times. The CDR3 loop is CASSQEGGPPLEAFF. The CDR3 coding sequence is TGTGCCAGCAGCCAAGAAGGGGGCCCACCCCTTGAAGCTTTCTTT. The chain recombines TRBV3-1 with TRBJ1-1, with 7 bases identical to TRBD1. The V and J ends lost 0 bases and 7 bases, in that order; junction bases with no gene match: 8. The CDR3 sequence is 15 residues long. CDR1 LGHDT and CDR2 YNNKEL come from the germline V gene (reference sequence).

This rearrangement joins TRBV27 to TRBJ2-3, with 7 positions matching TRBD2. V shed 6 bases, J shed 6 bases, and the junction held 15 bases outside the gene matches. Germline CDR1 is MNHEY and CDR2 is SMNVEV (reference sequence). There are 16 residues in the CDR3. The CDR3 sequence is CASRRGTTNALDTQYF. CDR3 coding DNA: TGTGCCAGCAGACGCGGGACTACGAACGCACTTGATACGCAGTATTTT.

Many counts were recorded for this clonotype. This chain joins TRBV7-2 and TRBJ2-6, with D maybe TRBD2 (5 bases). CDR1 and CDR2 (germline): SGHTA, FQGNSA. With 5 bases removed from V and 0 bases from J, the gap between germline ends came to 14 bases. The CDR3 has 17 amino acids. CDR3 nucleotides: TGTGCCAGCAGCGTCCGGACTGTCAGCTCTGGGGCCAACGTCCTGACTTTC. Translation: CASSVRTVSSGANVLTF.

Only one count was recorded for this clonotype. This chain links TRBV20-1 with TRBJ2-1; TRBD2 agrees at 9 bases. Looked up from germline, CDR1 is DFQATT and CDR2 is SNEGSKA (reference sequence). V lost 0 bases and J lost 5; bases outside the gene matches: 5. CDR3 length: 15 residues. This CDR3 reads CSAREPAGGDNEQFF. The CDR3 DNA reads as TGCAGTGCTAGAGAACCAGCGGGAGGAGACAATGAGCAGTTCTTC.

The rearrangement joins TRBV29-1 to TRBJ2-1, with TRBD1 matching over 7 bases. The germline CDR1 and CDR2 sequences are SQVTM and ANQGSEA. The CDR3 extends over 13 amino acids. CDR3 nucleotide sequence: TGCAGTATTACAGGGGCCGTAGAGAGTGAGCAGTTCTTC. The encoded protein is CSITGAVESEQFF.

This clonotype was observed a handful of times. The chain is built from TRBV12-3 or TRBV12-4 and TRBJ1-2; 9 bases line up with TRBD1. V was clipped by 3 bases and J by 2 bases; unmatched bases: 4. CDR3 size: 15 residues. CDR3 in amino acids: CASSFRTGANYGYTF. The CDR3 DNA reads TGTGCCAGCAGTTTCCGGACAGGGGCGAACTATGGCTACACCTTC.

In its sample, this clonotype was seen a few times. This chain uses TRBV11-2 with TRBJ2-3, with unresolved D. Germline loops: CDR1 SGHAT, CDR2 FQNNGV. V was clipped by 5 bases and J by 4 bases, with 13 bases between them. The length of the CDR3 is 14 residues. The CDR3 sequence: CASSDWDLSDTQYF. CDR3 nucleotides: TGTGCCAGCAGCGATTGGGATCTGTCAGATACGCAGTATTTT.

This clonotype was counted between two and nine times. The chain uses TRBV7-2 and TRBJ2-2, with D unresolved. The CDR3 is made up of 13 amino acids. V gave up 4 bases and J gave up 5 bases, with 8 bases separating them. Germline V CDR1 and CDR2: SGHTA, FQGNSA. CDR3 residues: CASSSGPTGELFF. For the CDR3, the DNA is TGTGCCAGCAGCTCCGGGCCGACCGGGGAGCTGTTTTTT.

This clonotype has just a few counts. The V and J genes are TRBV9 and TRBJ2-1; TRBD2 matches 10 bases. The CDR3 spans 16 residues. The germline CDR1 and CDR2 sequences are SGDLS and YYNGEE. V gave up 1 base and J gave up 9 bases; unmatched junction bases: 10. The CDR3 loop is CASSVSGRAPWGEQFF. The CDR3 coding sequence is TGTGCCAGCAGCGTAAGCGGGAGGGCCCCTTGGGGTGAGCAGTTCTTC.

This clonotype has just one count. V usage is TRBV9 and J usage is TRBJ2-3; 11 bases agree with TRBD1. Trimming removed 3 bases from V and 6 bases from J; junction bases left unmatched: 9. The CDR3 has 16 amino acids. In germline, CDR1 is SGDLS, CDR2 YYNGEE. Here the CDR3 reads CASSAPGQGVLDTQYF. Here the CDR3 DNA reads TGTGCCAGCAGCGCACCGGGACAGGGGGTTTTGGATACGCAGTATTTT. The full variable domain, in which reference TRBV9 and TRBJ2-3 provide the parts outside the CDR3, is DSGVTQTPKHLITATGQRVTLRCSPRSGDLSVYWYQQSLDQGLQFLIQYYNGEERAKGNILERFSAQQFPDLHSELNLSSLELGDSALYFCASSAPGQGVLDTQYFGPGTRLTVL.

V is TRBV12-3 or TRBV12-4 and J is TRBJ2-1; the match to TRBD1 covers 8 bases. The CDR3 is made up of 15 amino acids. V lost 4 bases and J lost 6; bases outside the gene matches: 8. The CDR3 DNA reads TGTGCCAGCAGTTACGGGGACAGGATGACCAATGAGCAGTTCTTC. It translates to CASSYGDRMTNEQFF.

The chain recombines TRBV6-2 or TRBV6-3 with TRBJ1-5; D is undetermined. Germline V gives CDR1 MNHEY, CDR2 SVGEGT. The CDR3 runs 11 residues. V shed 8 bases and J shed 6 bases, with 8 bases lying between them. CDR3 DNA: TGTGCCAGCGGGTCCCTTCAGCCCCAGCATTTT. As protein: CASGSLQPQHF.

The rearrangement links TRBV5-4 to TRBJ2-2; TRBD1 might be the D (6 bases). Germline-derived CDR1 and CDR2 are SGHNT and YYREEE (reference sequence). This CDR3 region has 17 residues. V lost 0 bases to trimming and J lost 5 bases, with 17 bases between them. CDR3 region: CASSLGSHRVGTGELFF. CDR3 sequence (DNA): TGTGCCAGCAGCTTGGGATCGCACAGGGTCGGGACCGGGGAGCTGTTTTTT.

The genes are TRBV19 and TRBJ1-3; possible D gene TRBD1, 6 bases. CDR3 length equals 13 residues. Trimming pared 9 bases from V and 3 bases from J, leaving 12 bases between. The germline gives CDR1 LNHDA, CDR2 SQIVND (reference sequence). Written as DNA, the CDR3 is TGTGCCAGCAGGGGTTATGATGGAAACACCATATATTTT. This codes for CASRGYDGNTIYF.

The chain uses TRBV28 and TRBJ1-5; D is perhaps TRBD1 (5 bases). Germline V gene sequence: CDR1 MDHEN, CDR2 SYDVKM. The V end was cut by 5 bases, the J end by 16 bases, with 24 bases between. This CDR3 has 14 residues. As DNA, the CDR3 is TGTGCCAGCAGTCTGCTCAGGGTTTTAGGTGCGCCCCATTTT. Translating gives CASSLLRVLGAPHF.

This clonotype has only a few counts. The CDR3 protein is CASSSPGPVYLSNQPQHF. The CDR3 DNA sequence: TGTGCCAGCAGTTCCCCGGGGCCCGTTTACCTTAGCAATCAGCCCCAGCATTTT. V gene TRBV28 combines with J gene TRBJ1-5; weak D call: TRBD1 (5 bases). V was clipped by 4 bases and J by 0 bases, with 19 bases between them. The CDR3 is made up of 18 amino acids. The germline gives CDR1 MDHEN, CDR2 SYDVKM.

This clonotype showed up many times. The chain joins TRBV7-2 to TRBJ2-3; 12 nucleotides align to TRBD2. The CDR3 has 17 residues. Germline CDR1 reads SGHTA; CDR2 reads FQGNSA. After removal of 5 bases from V and 1 base from J, the junction contained 7 bases not matched to a gene. This CDR3 is CASSRGLAGSRTDTQYF. The CDR3 region has the DNA TGTGCCAGCAGCCGAGGACTAGCGGGGTCACGCACAGATACGCAGTATTTT.

The DNA of the CDR3 is TGTGCCAGCAGTCGGGACAGGGTTAATTCACCCCTCCACTTT. Translated, it gives CASSRDRVNSPLHF. The chain joins TRBV2 to TRBJ1-6, with 9 bases that match TRBD1. Trimming removed 5 bases from V and 6 bases from J; junction bases left unmatched: 2. Germline CDR1 is SNHLY and CDR2 is FYNNEI. This CDR3 contains 14 residues. The whole variable domain, filled in from reference TRBV2 and TRBJ1-6, reads EPEVTQTPSHQVTQMGQEVILRCVPISNHLYFYWYRQILGQKVEFLVSFYNNEISEKSEIFDDQFSVERPDGSNFTLKIRSTKLEDSAMYFCASSRDRVNSPLHFGNGTRLTVT.